The present T cell receptor beta chain was sequenced within a study of radiotherapy plus CTLA-4 blockade in lung cancer. The data were produced by immunoSEQ multiplex PCR, yet TCRdb's version contains in-frame clones alone and is incomplete. The sample contains 50,000 or so clones, around four fifths of which appear only once. Study-wide results and caveats: It was early blood T cell clone dynamics, with interferon-beta, that reportedly best predicted response.

A remark on this clone: What it binds is unknown.

Those with chemo-refractory metastatic non-small-cell lung cancer were treated with focal radiation combined with CTLA-4 blockade using ipilimumab. Germline V gene data show CDR1 as LGHNA and CDR2 as YNFKEQ. The CDR3 covers 15 residues. The V gene end was trimmed by 1 base and the J gene end by 6 bases; junction bases not matched to a gene: 8. The sequencing used peripheral blood, collected from a patient treated with radiotherapy plus ipilimumab. The rearrangement joins TRBV4-2 to TRBJ1-2; TRBD1 matches 7 bases. The TCR comes from a human donor with non-small cell lung cancer who had a partial response to radiotherapy plus ipilimumab. CDR3 region: CASSQVDRVADGYTF. CDR3 in DNA: TGTGCCAGCAGCCAAGTTGACAGGGTAGCAGATGGCTACACCTTC.